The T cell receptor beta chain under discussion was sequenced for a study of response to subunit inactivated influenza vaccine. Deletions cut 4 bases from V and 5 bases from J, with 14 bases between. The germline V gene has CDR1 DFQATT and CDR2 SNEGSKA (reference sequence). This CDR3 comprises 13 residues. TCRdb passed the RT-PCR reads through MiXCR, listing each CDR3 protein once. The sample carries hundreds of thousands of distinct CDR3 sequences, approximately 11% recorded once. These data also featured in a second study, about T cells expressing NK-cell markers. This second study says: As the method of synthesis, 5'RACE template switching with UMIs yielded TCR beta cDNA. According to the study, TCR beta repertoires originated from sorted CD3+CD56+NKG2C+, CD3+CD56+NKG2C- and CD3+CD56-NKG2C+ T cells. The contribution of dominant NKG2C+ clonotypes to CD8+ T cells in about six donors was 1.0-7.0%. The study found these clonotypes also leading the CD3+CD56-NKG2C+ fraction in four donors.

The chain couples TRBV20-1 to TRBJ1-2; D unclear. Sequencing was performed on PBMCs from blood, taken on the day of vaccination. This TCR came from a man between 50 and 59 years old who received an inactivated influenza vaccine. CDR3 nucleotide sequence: TGCAGTGCTAACCGCGAGTCTTGGTATGGCTACACCTTC. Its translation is CSANRESWYGYTF.